Listed below are T cell receptor beta chains from one sample, sequenced in a study of blood T cell repertoires in COVID-19. TCRdb's copy holds only in-frame clones and misses some; the assay was immunoSEQ multiplex PCR. The sample includes more than 95,000 clones, roughly four fifths seen only once; the top ten take about 5%. What was sequenced was peripheral blood. The receptor set was obtained from a man aged 55-75 years with acute or convalescent COVID-19. CDR3s include the opening cysteine and the closing phenylalanine or tryptophan. The order of the fields is V gene, J gene, CDR3 protein.

V gene: TRBV24-1; J gene: TRBJ1-1; CDR3 protein: CATSDIFETGNTEAFF
V gene: TRBV24-1; J gene: TRBJ2-2; CDR3 protein: CATSDQGENTGELFF
V gene: TRBV30; J gene: TRBJ2-2; CDR3 protein: CAWSRDRLSNTGELFF
V gene: TRBV3-1/TRBV3-2; J gene: TRBJ2-5; CDR3 protein: CASSQDLLPSGGGETQYF
V gene: TRBV28; J gene: TRBJ2-7; CDR3 protein: CASSYSGSCNF
V gene: TRBV30; J gene: TRBJ2-7; CDR3 protein: CAWSVAHYEQYF
V gene: TRBV28; J gene: TRBJ1-1; CDR3 protein: CASRSGGTEAFF
V gene: TRBV19; J gene: TRBJ2-4; CDR3 protein: CASSLQGGLAKNIQYF
V gene: TRBV30; J gene: TRBJ2-5; CDR3 protein: CAWSQASGIGETQYF
V gene: TRBV9; J gene: TRBJ2-4; CDR3 protein: CASSVSVAGGQNIQYF